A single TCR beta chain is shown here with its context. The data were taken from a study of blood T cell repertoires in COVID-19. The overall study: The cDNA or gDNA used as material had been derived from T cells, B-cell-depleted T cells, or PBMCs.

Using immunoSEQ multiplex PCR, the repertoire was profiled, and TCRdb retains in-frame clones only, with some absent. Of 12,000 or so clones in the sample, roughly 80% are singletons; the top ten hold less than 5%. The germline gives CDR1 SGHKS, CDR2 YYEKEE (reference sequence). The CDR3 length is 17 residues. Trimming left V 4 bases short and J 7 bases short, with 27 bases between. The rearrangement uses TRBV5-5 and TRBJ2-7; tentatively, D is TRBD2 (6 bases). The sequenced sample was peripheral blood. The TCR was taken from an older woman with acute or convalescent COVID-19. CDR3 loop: CASSARFSRGLLGEQYF. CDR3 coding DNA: TGTGCCAGCAGCGCTCGGTTTTCGCGGGGTTTATTAGGTGAGCAGTACTTC.